Presented here are 19 T cell receptor beta chains from one specimen sequenced in a study of T and B cells in COVID-19 patients. BIOMED2 TRB-A/B primer pools were used in multiplex TRB PCR. TCRdb re-called the multiplex PCR reads through MiXCR, storing one row per CDR3 protein. The data hold approximately 6,000 distinct CDR3 sequences, with about a quarter observed a single time. Each TRB amplification used about 250-550 ng of genomic DNA from blood. The sequencing input was blood. The source of these receptors is a human donor with active COVID-19.

This clonotype was seen a few times. This chain joins TRBV5-1 and TRBJ2-1, with TRBD2 matching over 15 bases. The CDR3 is 15 amino acids. CDR1 and CDR2 from the germline V gene are SGHRS and YFSETQ. The ends lost 4 bases at V and 9 bases at J; junction bases unmatched: 5. Written as DNA, the CDR3 is TGCGCCAGCAGCGGACTAGCGGGGGGGCAAGTTGAGCAGTTCTTC. The encoded protein is CASSGLAGGQVEQFF. Looking up the rest from reference TRBV5-1 and TRBJ2-1 gives the full variable domain: KAGVTQTPRYLIKTRGQQVTLSCSPISGHRSVSWYQQTPGQGLQFLFEYFSETQRNKGNFPGRFSGRQFSNSRSEMNVSTLELGDSALYLCASSGLAGGQVEQFFGPGTRLTVL.

In this sample, this clonotype is medium-sized. The V and J genes are TRBV6-5 and TRBJ2-4; 8 bases match TRBD2. V trimming: 7 bases; J trimming: 10 bases; junction bases outside the gene matches: 12. The CDR3 runs 14 residues. CDR1 and CDR2 from the germline V gene are MNHEY and SVGAGI. Written as DNA, the CDR3 is TGTGCCAGCACCCACCGGGGGGGAGACAGAATTCAGTACTTC. It translates to CASTHRGGDRIQYF.

This clonotype appeared a few times. The chain carries TRBV15 and TRBJ1-5, with D perhaps matching TRBD1 (5 bases). The V end was cut by 0 bases, the J end by 7 bases, with 10 bases between. This CDR3 spans 14 amino acids. Germline CDR1 reads LNHNV; CDR2 reads YYDKDF (reference sequence). Here the CDR3 reads CATSRDSRGQPQHF. DNA for the CDR3: TGTGCCACCAGCAGAGATTCCCGGGGGCAGCCCCAGCATTTT.

This clonotype is labeled medium-sized (0.01 to 0.1%). The chain employs TRBV6-2 or TRBV6-3 and TRBJ1-2; D is unresolved. CDR3 size: 13 residues. Per germline, CDR1 MNHEY and CDR2 SVGEGT. The V and J ends lost 2 bases and 3 bases respectively, with 7 bases between them. CDR3: CASSYGQDYGYTF. CDR3 DNA: TGTGCCAGCAGTTACGGGCAGGACTATGGCTACACCTTC.

This clonotype is deemed medium-sized. The CDR3 here is CATSRGGQAPVYTF. The CDR3 nucleotides are TGTGCCACCAGCAGAGGCGGACAGGCACCTGTCTACACCTTC. V is TRBV15 and J is TRBJ1-2, with 7 bases identical to TRBD1. CDR3 length: 14 amino acids. Germline assignment: CDR1 LNHNV and CDR2 YYDKDF (reference sequence). V shed 1 base, J shed 10 bases, and the junction held 9 bases outside the gene matches.

Turning to this clonotype: Given a much more abundant clone one base away, this may be a read error. This sequence joins TRBV30 and TRBJ1-6; unclear D gene. Trimming cost V 0 bases and J 7 bases, with 7 bases left between them. The CDR3 spans 13 residues. CDR1 and CDR2 (germline): GTSNPN, SVGIG (reference sequence). The CDR3 protein is CAWSVVGNSPLHF. The DNA of the CDR3 is TGTGCCTGGAGTGTTGTCGGAAATTCACCCCTCCACTTT.

This clonotype was found a few times. V gene TRBV5-1 combines with J gene TRBJ1-1; 9 positions match TRBD1. V dropped 5 bases and J dropped 1; count of bases not matched to a gene: 6. This CDR3 has 15 residues. CDR1 is SGHRS and CDR2 is YFSETQ in the germline V gene. CDR3 nucleotide sequence: TGCGCCAGCAGTTACAGGGGGCAGACGAACACTGAAGCTTTCTTT. This codes for CASSYRGQTNTEAFF.

The chain joins TRBV29-1 to TRBJ2-5; 15 nucleotides line up with TRBD2. Germline loops: CDR1 SQVTM, CDR2 ANQGSEA. V gave up 6 bases and J gave up 5 bases; unmatched junction bases: 13. The CDR3 is 17 residues long. As DNA, the CDR3 is TGCAGCGTGGGGACTAGCGGGGGGCTTAGAACCGGCGAGACCCAGTACTTC. Translated: CSVGTSGGLRTGETQYF.

The gene calls are TRBV19 and TRBJ1-5; D is unresolved. The V gene lost 4 bases and the J gene lost 0 bases, with 13 bases spanning the gap. Germline V gene data show CDR1 as LNHDA and CDR2 as SQIVND (reference sequence). The CDR3 is 16 residues long. CDR3: CASSTQDHPSNQPQHF. The CDR3, as DNA: TGTGCCAGTAGTACCCAGGACCACCCTAGCAATCAGCCCCAGCATTTT.

The chain's CDR3 is CASSQASGGGTFF. In nucleotides, the CDR3 is TGCGCCAGCAGCCAAGCCTCAGGGGGCGGCACGTTCTTC. The chain employs TRBV4-3 and TRBJ2-1; 8 bases are a match to TRBD1. CDR3 length equals 13 residues. Looked up from germline, CDR1 is LGHNA and CDR2 is YSLEER. J lost 15 bases, V lost 1 base, and 8 bases had no gene match.

Within the sample, this clonotype is medium-sized. The chain's CDR3 is CASSDDRGPYNEQFF. CDR3 bases: TGTGCCAGCAGTGACGACAGGGGGCCCTACAATGAGCAGTTCTTC. The chain couples TRBV6-5 to TRBJ2-1, with 10 bases matching TRBD1. V lost 5 bases and J lost 2; bases outside the gene matches: 3. The germline gives CDR1 MNHEY, CDR2 SVGAGI. CDR3 length: 15 residues.

This clonotype rates as medium-sized. The rearrangement links TRBV24-1 to TRBJ2-1, with 7 bases matching TRBD1. Trimming at V came to 2 bases and at J to 4 bases, leaving 7 bases not matched to a gene. From germline, CDR1 is KGHDR and CDR2 SFDVKD. The CDR3 has 16 residues. This chain's CDR3 is CATSDSHGRGYNEQFF. The CDR3 region has the DNA TGTGCCACCAGTGATTCCCACGGCAGGGGGTACAATGAGCAGTTCTTC.

The chain has TRBV6-5 and TRBJ1-4; D might be TRBD1 (5 bases). Germline V lookup: CDR1 MNHEY, CDR2 SVGAGI. Trimming took 1 base from V and 0 from J, leaving 9 bases between them. The CDR3 runs 16 residues. In nucleotides, the CDR3 is TGTGCCAGCAGTTACTGGGGGGGGGCAACTAATGAAAAACTGTTTTTT. Its protein product is CASSYWGGATNEKLFF.

Points on this clonotype: Since a much larger clone is just one base distant, this may be a read error. The chain has TRBV6-1 and TRBJ2-1; D is undetermined. V was shortened by 2 bases and J by 1 base, with 6 bases between the two germline ends. The CDR3 consists of 14 residues. The germline gives CDR1 MNHNS, CDR2 SASEGT. CDR3 sequence: CASSEPGSYNEQFF. CDR3 coding DNA: TGTGCCAGCAGTGAACCAGGATCCTACAATGAGCAGTTCTTC.

This CDR3 reads CSAPDRAGTQYF. The CDR3 DNA follows: TGCAGTGCACCGGACAGGGCAGGGACCCAGTACTTC. The gene calls are TRBV20-1 and TRBJ2-5, with 8 bases identical to TRBD1. The CDR3 contains 12 residues. V lost 6 bases to trimming and J lost 7 bases; unmatched junction nucleotides: 7. CDR1 DFQATT and CDR2 SNEGSKA come from the germline V gene (reference sequence).

This clonotype was counted a few times. This chain links TRBV6-2 or TRBV6-3 with TRBJ1-1, with 11 bases identical to TRBD1. The CDR3 has 15 amino acids. The V gene end was trimmed by 6 bases and the J gene end by 5 bases; junction bases not matched to a gene: 8. Looked up from germline, CDR1 is MNHEY and CDR2 is SVGEGT. This CDR3 is CASSPRTGGLTEAFF. As DNA, the CDR3 is TGTGCCAGCAGCCCTAGGACAGGGGGCCTTACTGAAGCTTTCTTT.

This chain joins TRBV24-1 and TRBJ1-2, with 9 bases matching TRBD1. V shed 3 bases and J 6 bases; nucleotides not matched to a gene: 1. The germline V gene encodes CDR1 KGHDR and CDR2 SFDVKD. The CDR3 loop spans 13 amino acids. CDR3 sequence reads: CATSDRTGDGYTF. The CDR3, as DNA: TGTGCCACCAGTGATCGGACAGGGGATGGCTACACCTTC.

Sample share makes this clonotype medium-sized. This chain uses TRBV12-3 or TRBV12-4 with TRBJ2-2; the D is unclear. V shed 5 bases and J shed 0 bases, with 10 bases lying between them. The CDR3 totals 15 residues. CDR3 DNA: TGTGCCAGCAGTCCAATAACCTCGAACACCGGGGAGCTGTTTTTT. This gives the protein CASSPITSNTGELFF.

The CDR3 bases are TGTGCCATCAGTACGGGCGCTGAAGCTTTCTTT. Translated, it gives CAISTGAEAFF. This rearrangement joins TRBV10-3 to TRBJ1-1; D ambiguous. Germline V CDR1 and CDR2: ENHRY, SYGVKD. This CDR3 comprises 11 residues. The germline V and J ends were trimmed by 5 bases and 6 bases, with 7 bases remaining between them.